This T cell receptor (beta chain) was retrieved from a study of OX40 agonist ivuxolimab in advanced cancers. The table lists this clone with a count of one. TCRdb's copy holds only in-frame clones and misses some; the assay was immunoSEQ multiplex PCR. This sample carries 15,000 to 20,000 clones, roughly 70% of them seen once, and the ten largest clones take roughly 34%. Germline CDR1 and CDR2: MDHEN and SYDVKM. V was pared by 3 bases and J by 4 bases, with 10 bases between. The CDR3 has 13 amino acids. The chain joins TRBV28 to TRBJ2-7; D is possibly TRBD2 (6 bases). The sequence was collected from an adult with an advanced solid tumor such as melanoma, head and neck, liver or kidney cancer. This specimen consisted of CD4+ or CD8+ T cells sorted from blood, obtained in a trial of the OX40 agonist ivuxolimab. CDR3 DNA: TGTGCCAGCAGTTTTGAGGGACTGTACGAGCAGTACTTC. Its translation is CASSFEGLYEQYF.